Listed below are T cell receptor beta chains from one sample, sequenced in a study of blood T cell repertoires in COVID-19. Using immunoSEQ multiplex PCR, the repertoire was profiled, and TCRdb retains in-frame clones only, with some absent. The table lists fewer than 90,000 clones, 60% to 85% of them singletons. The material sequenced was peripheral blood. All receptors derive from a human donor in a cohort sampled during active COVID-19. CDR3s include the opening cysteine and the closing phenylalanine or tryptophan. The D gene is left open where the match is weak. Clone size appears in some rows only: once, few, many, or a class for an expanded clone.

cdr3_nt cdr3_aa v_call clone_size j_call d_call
TGCAGCGTTAGCGGGGGGTTGGCAGATACGCAGTATTTT CSVSGGLADTQYF TRBV29-1 . TRBJ2-3 TRBD2
TGTGCCAGTAGTCCGACAGTCCAAGAGACCCAGTACTTC CASSPTVQETQYF TRBV19 once TRBJ2-5 .
TGTGCCAGCACCGTGAGGGGGCGGGAGACCCAGTACTTC CASTVRGRETQYF TRBV7-2 once TRBJ2-5 TRBD1
TGTGCCAGCAGTTTTCCGGACAGGCGCCAAAGGGAGCAGTTCTTC CASSFPDRRQREQFF TRBV28 . TRBJ2-1 TRBD1
TGCAGCCTCCGGGGAGCGTTTGTAAATGAGCAGTTCTTC CSLRGAFVNEQFF TRBV29-1 . TRBJ2-1 .
TGTGCCAGTAGTTTCGCGGGAGGGACAGATACGCAGTATTTT CASSFAGGTDTQYF TRBV19 . TRBJ2-3 TRBD2
TGTGCCAGCAGTTCGGGGGGGGAGCAGTTCTTC CASSSGGEQFF TRBV6-5 . TRBJ2-1 TRBD2
TGTGCCAGCAGTTTATCTCGCTATGGCTACACCTTC CASSLSRYGYTF TRBV28 . TRBJ1-2 .
TGTGCCAGCAGCGCCCCGGGACAGATAAACTATGGCTACACCTTC CASSAPGQINYGYTF TRBV7-9 . TRBJ1-2 TRBD1
TGTGCCAGCAGCTTAGGGGACAGGGTCAAAAACATTCAGTACTTC CASSLGDRVKNIQYF TRBV7-2 . TRBJ2-4 TRBD1
TGTGCCAGTTGTATGGGGCGTAGCACAGATACGCAGTATTTT CASCMGRSTDTQYF TRBV19 . TRBJ2-3 .
TGCAGCGTTGATAGGCGTCAGGGTAGCACAGATACGCAGTATTTT CSVDRRQGSTDTQYF TRBV29-1 . TRBJ2-3 .
TGTGCCAGCAGTTTAACTAGCGGAGTGGGTACGCAGTATTTT CASSLTSGVGTQYF TRBV28 . TRBJ2-3 TRBD2
TGTGCCAGCAGCTTGCCCGGCGGGGGGGTCGGAGAGACCCAGTACTTC CASSLPGGGVGETQYF TRBV7-6 . TRBJ2-5 TRBD2
TGTGCCAGCAAATGGGCTGGGGCGCGGGAGACCCAGTACTTC CASKWAGARETQYF TRBV13 . TRBJ2-5 .
TGTGCCAGCAGCAAAGGGGGGGGACAGGGGCCTCTCTATGGCTACACCTTC CASSKGGGQGPLYGYTF TRBV21-1 . TRBJ1-2 .
TGTGCCAGCAGCACCACTAGCCGATCTTACAATGAGCAGTTCTTC CASSTTSRSYNEQFF TRBV7-3 . TRBJ2-1 .
TGTGCCAGCAGCGGCTCGGGACAGGGTTACACTGAAGCTTTCTTT CASSGSGQGYTEAFF TRBV9 once TRBJ1-1 TRBD1
TGCGCCAGCAGCCAGATTGACAGGTCCGGGGAGCTGTTTTTT CASSQIDRSGELFF TRBV4-3 . TRBJ2-2 .
TGTGCCAGCGGGGAGACAGGAAGATTATACGAGCAGTACTTC CASGETGRLYEQYF TRBV27 . TRBJ2-7 .
TGTGCCACCAGCAGAGACGCCGGGACTAGTGACTACGAGCAGTACTTC CATSRDAGTSDYEQYF TRBV15 . TRBJ2-7 TRBD2
TGCGCCAGCAGCCAAGTGCGGGGGAGGTTATCTAATGAAAAACTGTTTTTT CASSQVRGRLSNEKLFF TRBV4-1 . TRBJ1-4 .
TGTGCCAGCAGTTACTCCGCAGAGGCGACGTTCCCAGATACGCAGTATTTT CASSYSAEATFPDTQYF TRBV6-2/TRBV6-3 once TRBJ2-3 .
TGTGCCAGCAGCTTAGCAAGACGACCGAGCGGGAGCTCCTACAATGAGCAGTTCTTC CASSLARRPSGSSYNEQFF TRBV7-9 . TRBJ2-1 TRBD2
TGTGCCAGCAGTTCGGGACTGGAGAGCTCCTACGAGCAGTACTTC CASSSGLESSYEQYF TRBV5-4 many TRBJ2-7 .
TGTGCCAGCAGCCCCAGGGTAGCGGGAGCCACCGGGGAGCTGTTTTTT CASSPRVAGATGELFF TRBV5-5 . TRBJ2-2 TRBD2
TGTGCCACCAGCAGAGATGCAATAGCGGGAGGTCACACAGATACGCAGTATTTT CATSRDAIAGGHTDTQYF TRBV15 . TRBJ2-3 TRBD2
TGTGCCAGCAGCCGAGCAAGTGACACTAGGGAGACCCAGTACTTC CASSRASDTRETQYF TRBV11-2 . TRBJ2-5 .
TGTGCCAGCAGCTTACCAGGCCTAGCCAAAAACATTCAGTACTTC CASSLPGLAKNIQYF TRBV11-2 . TRBJ2-4 .
TGCGCCAGCAGCTTGACTAGCAGTTACAATGAGCAGTTCTTC CASSLTSSYNEQFF TRBV5-1 . TRBJ2-1 .
TGCGCCAGCAGCCCCAGGAGGGAACTCACCGGGGAGCTGTTTTTT CASSPRRELTGELFF TRBV4-1 . TRBJ2-2 .
TGTGCCAGCGGCCGGACAGGGGAGACCTATGGCTACACCTTC CASGRTGETYGYTF TRBV5-4 . TRBJ1-2 TRBD1
TGTGCCAGCAGTTTGAGGAGCTTCTATGGCTACACCTTC CASSLRSFYGYTF TRBV28 . TRBJ1-2 .
TGTGCCAGCAGCCGAGGGCGGAACACTGAAGCTTTCTTT CASSRGRNTEAFF TRBV7-3 . TRBJ1-1 .
TGTGCCAGCAGCCACAGGGGACAGAGTCAAGTAGATACGCAGTATTTT CASSHRGQSQVDTQYF TRBV7-2 . TRBJ2-3 TRBD1